At least ten counts were recorded for the clone carrying this T cell receptor beta chain. Its specificity is not known. This CDR3 region has 15 residues. V dropped 8 bases and J dropped 6; count of bases not matched to a gene: 17. The V gene's germline CDR1 is DFQATT and CDR2 SNEGSKA (reference sequence). Unique molecular identifiers were incorporated when the TCRbeta library was constructed. TCRdb fed the PCR reads into MiXCR, producing one record per CDR3 protein. The data hold under 250,000 distinct CDR3 sequences, with approximately 6.9% observed a single time. This sample was taken from a study of T-cell reconstitution after alpha-beta-depleted transplantation in children. Regarding the study as a whole: There were some patients whose high TCRbeta diversity at day 60 came from surviving recipient T cells and thymic progenitors. At the one-year point after transplant, T-cell counts and TCRbeta diversity were found to come mostly from T cells that had been newly produced. About two months after transplant, alpha-beta T cells reportedly came from several hundred expanded graft clones.

V gene TRBV20-1 combines with J gene TRBJ2-7; 9 bases align to TRBD1. The clonotype originates from a boy under 10 years old with acute lymphoblastic leukemia, due to receive a stem cell transplant. Specimen: PBMCs, collected before TCRalphabeta/CD19-depleted stem cell transplant. The CDR3 DNA sequence: TGCAGTAGAAAAGCGGGACAGGGATATGGGGGCGAGCAGTACTTC. Its translation: CSRKAGQGYGGEQYF.